The rows below give T cell receptor beta chains drawn from one sample of a study of OX40 agonist ivuxolimab in advanced cancers. The repertoire was sequenced with immunoSEQ multiplex PCR; TCRdb's copy has only in-frame clones and lacks some. The sample consists of under 25,000 clones, around 80% of them appearing once. The sequences come from CD4+ or CD8+ T cells sorted from blood, collected in a trial of the OX40 agonist ivuxolimab. These receptor sequences come from an adult with an advanced solid tumor such as melanoma, head and neck, liver or kidney cancer. Both conserved end residues are part of each CDR3. Each record gives: V gene, J gene, clone size, D gene, CDR3 protein, CDR3 DNA. D genes are given only for firm matches. Clone size is shown for a subset of rows, as once, few, many or a class of expanded clone.

v_call: TRBV7-9
j_call: TRBJ1-2
clone_size: NA
d_call: NA
cdr3_aa: CASSLAGETGGYTF
cdr3_nt: TGTGCCAGCAGCTTAGCGGGAGAGACAGGTGGCTACACCTTC

v_call: TRBV27
j_call: TRBJ2-3
clone_size: NA
d_call: NA
cdr3_aa: CASSLGASTDTQYF
cdr3_nt: TGTGCCAGCAGTTTGGGGGCTAGCACAGATACGCAGTATTTT

v_call: TRBV4-3
j_call: TRBJ1-1
clone_size: NA
d_call: NA
cdr3_aa: CASSQDLAANTEAFF
cdr3_nt: TGCGCCAGCAGCCAAGATCTGGCAGCAAACACTGAAGCTTTCTTT

v_call: TRBV7-2
j_call: TRBJ2-3
clone_size: NA
d_call: NA
cdr3_aa: CARPWTVTSTDTQYF
cdr3_nt: TGTGCCAGACCTTGGACCGTTACTAGCACAGATACGCAGTATTTT

v_call: TRBV4-3
j_call: TRBJ1-2
clone_size: few
d_call: TRBD1
cdr3_aa: CASSQNRGNYGYTF
cdr3_nt: TGCGCCAGCAGCCAAAACAGGGGGAACTATGGCTACACCTTC

v_call: TRBV7-9
j_call: TRBJ1-1
clone_size: NA
d_call: NA
cdr3_aa: CASSSGLRGVNTEAFF
cdr3_nt: TGTGCCAGCAGCTCCGGACTCAGGGGAGTGAACACTGAAGCTTTCTTT

v_call: TRBV11-2
j_call: TRBJ2-7
clone_size: NA
d_call: TRBD2
cdr3_aa: CASSSLALAGDYEQYF
cdr3_nt: TGTGCCAGCAGCTCCTTGGCACTAGCGGGAGACTACGAGCAGTACTTC

v_call: TRBV5-4
j_call: TRBJ2-3
clone_size: NA
d_call: NA
cdr3_aa: CASSPWEGGGTDTQYF
cdr3_nt: TGTGCCAGCAGCCCCTGGGAGGGGGGGGGCACAGATACGCAGTATTTT

v_call: TRBV5-1
j_call: TRBJ2-5
clone_size: NA
d_call: NA
cdr3_aa: CASSSEVLAETQYF
cdr3_nt: TGCGCCAGCAGCAGCGAGGTCCTAGCGGAGACCCAGTACTTC

v_call: TRBV5-4
j_call: TRBJ2-2
clone_size: NA
d_call: TRBD1
cdr3_aa: CASRAGQGGNTGELFF
cdr3_nt: TGTGCCAGCAGGGCCGGACAGGGAGGGAACACCGGGGAGCTGTTTTTT

v_call: TRBV7-9
j_call: TRBJ2-6
clone_size: NA
d_call: TRBD1
cdr3_aa: CASSRTGAGANVLTF
cdr3_nt: TGTGCCAGCAGCCGTACAGGGGCTGGGGCCAACGTCCTGACTTTC

v_call: TRBV11-2
j_call: TRBJ2-2
clone_size: NA
d_call: NA
cdr3_aa: CASSSRAGPKIDGELFF
cdr3_nt: TGTGCCAGCAGCTCCCGGGCGGGCCCCAAGATCGACGGGGAGCTGTTTTTT

v_call: TRBV27
j_call: TRBJ1-1
clone_size: NA
d_call: NA
cdr3_aa: CASSFSGRTEAFF
cdr3_nt: TGTGCCAGCAGTTTCTCGGGGCGCACTGAAGCTTTCTTT

v_call: TRBV9
j_call: TRBJ2-2
clone_size: NA
d_call: NA
cdr3_aa: CASSVTAAGELFF
cdr3_nt: TGTGCCAGCAGCGTAACCGCGGCCGGGGAGCTGTTTTTT

v_call: TRBV6-5
j_call: TRBJ1-1
clone_size: once
d_call: NA
cdr3_aa: CASSYTQPRTEAFF
cdr3_nt: TGTGCCAGCAGTTACACACAGCCGAGAACTGAAGCTTTCTTT

v_call: TRBV27
j_call: TRBJ2-7
clone_size: NA
d_call: NA
cdr3_aa: CASSLSPGGSGYEQYF
cdr3_nt: TGTGCCAGCAGTTTATCCCCTGGAGGGAGTGGCTACGAGCAGTACTTC

v_call: TRBV4-3
j_call: TRBJ1-5
clone_size: once
d_call: TRBD1
cdr3_aa: CASSQDWDRGNQPQHF
cdr3_nt: TGCGCCAGCAGCCAAGATTGGGACAGGGGCAATCAGCCCCAGCATTTT

v_call: TRBV7-9
j_call: TRBJ2-7
clone_size: NA
d_call: TRBD2
cdr3_aa: CASRNPWGSGSLDEQYF
cdr3_nt: TGTGCCAGCAGAAACCCCTGGGGTAGCGGGAGTCTCGACGAGCAGTACTTC

v_call: TRBV4-1
j_call: TRBJ1-2
clone_size: few
d_call: NA
cdr3_aa: CASSHRLANYGYTF
cdr3_nt: TGCGCCAGCAGCCACAGGCTTGCTAACTATGGCTACACCTTC

v_call: TRBV2
j_call: TRBJ1-2
clone_size: NA
d_call: NA
cdr3_aa: CAGIRTTPYGYTF
cdr3_nt: TGTGCCGGGATAAGGACAACCCCCTATGGCTACACCTTC

v_call: TRBV13
j_call: TRBJ2-7
clone_size: medium-sized
d_call: TRBD2
cdr3_aa: CASSLGQAGGLAYEQYF
cdr3_nt: TGTGCCAGCAGCTTAGGCCAAGCGGGAGGCCTCGCCTACGAGCAGTACTTC

v_call: TRBV9
j_call: TRBJ1-1
clone_size: NA
d_call: TRBD1
cdr3_aa: CASSVARQGSDTEAFF
cdr3_nt: TGTGCCAGCAGCGTAGCCCGACAGGGATCGGACACTGAAGCTTTCTTT

v_call: TRBV28
j_call: TRBJ2-1
clone_size: NA
d_call: TRBD2
cdr3_aa: CASSFPLSSGYNEQFF
cdr3_nt: TGTGCCAGCAGTTTTCCTTTGTCTAGCGGTTACAATGAGCAGTTCTTC

v_call: TRBV11-1
j_call: TRBJ2-1
clone_size: once
d_call: NA
cdr3_aa: CASSPIFNEQFF
cdr3_nt: TGTGCCAGCAGCCCCATCTTTAATGAGCAGTTCTTC

v_call: TRBV4-1
j_call: TRBJ1-2
clone_size: NA
d_call: NA
cdr3_aa: CASSQEMYGDYGYTF
cdr3_nt: TGCGCCAGCAGCCAAGAAATGTACGGAGACTATGGCTACACCTTC

v_call: TRBV11-2
j_call: TRBJ2-7
clone_size: NA
d_call: NA
cdr3_aa: CASSLEGDTSYEQYF
cdr3_nt: TGTGCCAGCAGCTTAGAAGGGGACACCTCCTACGAGCAGTACTTC

v_call: TRBV4-1
j_call: TRBJ2-2
clone_size: NA
d_call: NA
cdr3_aa: CASSQTPGRFGELFF
cdr3_nt: TGCGCCAGCAGCCAAACCCCGGGGAGATTCGGGGAGCTGTTTTTT

v_call: TRBV20-1
j_call: TRBJ2-2
clone_size: NA
d_call: NA
cdr3_aa: CSASITGELFF
cdr3_nt: TGCAGTGCAAGTATCACCGGGGAGCTGTTTTTT

v_call: TRBV2
j_call: TRBJ1-4
clone_size: NA
d_call: NA
cdr3_aa: CASSGQLGEKLFF
cdr3_nt: TGTGCCAGCAGTGGACAGTTGGGGGAAAAACTGTTTTTT

v_call: TRBV4-1
j_call: TRBJ2-1
clone_size: NA
d_call: NA
cdr3_aa: CASSPGPWAYNEQFF
cdr3_nt: TGCGCCAGCAGCCCGGGACCCTGGGCTTACAATGAGCAGTTCTTC

v_call: TRBV19
j_call: TRBJ1-1
clone_size: NA
d_call: NA
cdr3_aa: CASRVSGTEAFF
cdr3_nt: TGTGCCAGTAGGGTCAGTGGCACTGAAGCTTTCTTT

v_call: TRBV6-6
j_call: TRBJ1-6
clone_size: once
d_call: NA
cdr3_aa: CASSTGGGNSPLHF
cdr3_nt: TGTGCCAGCAGTACCGGAGGGGGAAATTCACCCCTCCACTTT

v_call: TRBV21-1
j_call: TRBJ1-2
clone_size: medium-sized
d_call: NA
cdr3_aa: CASSKGSPVRGRDYGYTF
cdr3_nt: TGTGCCAGCAGCAAAGGGTCCCCGGTAAGGGGAAGGGACTATGGCTACACCTTC

v_call: TRBV7-8
j_call: TRBJ1-1
clone_size: NA
d_call: NA
cdr3_aa: CASSPDANTEAFF
cdr3_nt: TGTGCCAGCAGCCCGGACGCGAACACTGAAGCTTTCTTT

v_call: TRBV27
j_call: TRBJ2-1
clone_size: NA
d_call: NA
cdr3_aa: CASSLSSRAHNEQFF
cdr3_nt: TGTGCCAGCAGTTTATCGAGCAGGGCCCACAATGAGCAGTTCTTC

v_call: TRBV5-4
j_call: TRBJ2-7
clone_size: NA
d_call: NA
cdr3_aa: CASTMAGGPYEQYF
cdr3_nt: TGTGCCAGCACCATGGCCGGGGGACCCTACGAGCAGTACTTC

v_call: TRBV5-1
j_call: TRBJ2-7
clone_size: NA
d_call: NA
cdr3_aa: CASSLALGEQYF
cdr3_nt: TGCGCCAGCAGCTTGGCGCTGGGAGAGCAGTACTTC

v_call: TRBV5-1
j_call: TRBJ1-1
clone_size: NA
d_call: TRBD1
cdr3_aa: CASTPDRGDGTGEAFF
cdr3_nt: TGCGCCAGCACCCCGGACAGGGGGGACGGCACCGGTGAAGCTTTCTTT

v_call: TRBV9
j_call: TRBJ1-1
clone_size: few
d_call: NA
cdr3_aa: CASSPPKGTYTEAFF
cdr3_nt: TGTGCCAGCAGCCCACCAAAGGGGACGTACACTGAAGCTTTCTTT

v_call: TRBV5-1
j_call: TRBJ1-2
clone_size: NA
d_call: NA
cdr3_aa: CASSPGQMARGYTF
cdr3_nt: TGCGCCAGCAGCCCCGGACAGATGGCGCGTGGCTACACCTTC

v_call: TRBV5-1
j_call: TRBJ2-2
clone_size: NA
d_call: NA
cdr3_aa: CASSWPKEGMDTGELFF
cdr3_nt: TGCGCCAGCAGCTGGCCAAAGGAGGGAATGGACACCGGGGAGCTGTTTTTT